Following are 8 T cell receptor beta chains from one sample sequenced in a study of CD8+CD57+ T cells in acquired aplastic anemia. Those patients picked for sequencing had displayed CD8+CD57+ cell expansion on flow cytometry. Researchers used genomic DNA as the template to profile TCR beta VDJ and CDR3. One entry per CDR3 protein, called by TCRdb with MiXCR from the reads. The sample has about 270,000 distinct CDR3 sequences; approximately 80% are singletons. Sequences were obtained from sorted CD4+, CD8+, or CD8+CD57+ T cells (not recorded which) from PBMCs. These receptors were collected from a human donor with aplastic anemia.

The chain carries TRBV9 and TRBJ1-1; no firm D call. CDR1 is SGDLS, CDR2 YYNGEE, per germline. V was clipped by 4 bases and J by 7 bases, with 20 bases between them. The CDR3 spans 15 residues. CDR3 protein: CASSLELTGTGEAFF. CDR3 in DNA: TGTGCCAGCAGCTTAGAACTGACGGGCACCGGTGAAGCTTTCTTT.

This chain links TRBV9 with TRBJ1-6; 7 bases map to TRBD1. The CDR3 length is 16 residues. V lost 3 bases to trimming and J lost 13 bases; unmatched junction nucleotides: 16. CDR1 is SGDLS and CDR2 is YYNGEE in the germline V gene. CDR3 sequence: CASSAGGQSTDTPLHF. The CDR3 region has the DNA TGTGCCAGCAGCGCCGGGGGACAGAGCACAGATACGCCCCTCCACTTT.

This sequence joins TRBV11-2 and TRBJ1-2; D is unresolved. Germline V gives CDR1 SGHAT, CDR2 FQNNGV. This CDR3 has 16 residues. Trimming cost V 3 bases and J 5 bases, with 19 bases left between them. The CDR3 here is CASSLGGGWLVYGYTF. The CDR3 DNA follows: TGTGCCAGCAGCTTGGGTGGAGGGTGGCTCGTATATGGCTACACCTTC.

The V gene is TRBV9, the J gene TRBJ1-4; D is ambiguous. Germline-derived CDR1 and CDR2 are SGDLS and YYNGEE. The CDR3 is made up of 14 amino acids. The V and J ends lost 5 bases and 0 bases respectively, with 8 bases between them. CDR3 sequence: CASSKAATNEKLFF. The CDR3 region has the DNA TGTGCCAGCAGTAAAGCAGCAACTAATGAAAAACTGTTTTTT.

Details on this clonotype: No conserved phenylalanine or tryptophan is present at the end of the CDR3, so a read error is the likely explanation. The DNA is left out, because the CDR3 cannot be placed on it with certainty; the CDR3 is given as TCRdb lists it. V is TRBV2 and J is TRBJ1-6; the table's D call TRBD1 went unverified against the DNA. Germline V gene data show CDR1 as SNHLY and CDR2 as FYNNEI. Termini included, the CDR3 measures 16 amino acids. The CDR3 is CASSADSASYNSPLQC.

Regarding this clonotype: The junction does not match germline at one end; this may be a read error. The CDR3 is CASSDGGTDEHSF. Written as DNA, the CDR3 is TGTGCCAGCAGTGATGGGGGGACAGATGAGCACTCCTTC. The chain carries TRBV2 and TRBJ1-2; 7 bases fit TRBD1. This CDR3 contains 13 residues. Germline-derived CDR1 and CDR2 are SNHLY and FYNNEI.

This chain uses TRBV29-1 with TRBJ2-7, with 10 bases lining up with TRBD1. Trimming at V came to 1 base and at J to 3 bases, leaving 6 bases not matched to a gene. The CDR3 is 15 amino acids. Germline V CDR1 and CDR2: SQVTM, ANQGSEA. The CDR3 loop reads CSVEAGTGDFYEQYV. The DNA of the CDR3 is TGCAGCGTTGAAGCAGGGACAGGGGATTTCTACGAGCAGTACGTC.

The chain employs TRBV5-5 and TRBJ2-3; TRBD1 matches 7 bases. V shed 3 bases and J 4 bases; nucleotides not matched to a gene: 2. Per the germline V gene, CDR1 is SGHKS and CDR2 is YYEKEE (reference sequence). The CDR3 is 13 amino acids. The CDR3 DNA reads as TGTGCCAGCAGCTACGACAGGGCAGATACGCAGTATTTT. It specifies CASSYDRADTQYF.